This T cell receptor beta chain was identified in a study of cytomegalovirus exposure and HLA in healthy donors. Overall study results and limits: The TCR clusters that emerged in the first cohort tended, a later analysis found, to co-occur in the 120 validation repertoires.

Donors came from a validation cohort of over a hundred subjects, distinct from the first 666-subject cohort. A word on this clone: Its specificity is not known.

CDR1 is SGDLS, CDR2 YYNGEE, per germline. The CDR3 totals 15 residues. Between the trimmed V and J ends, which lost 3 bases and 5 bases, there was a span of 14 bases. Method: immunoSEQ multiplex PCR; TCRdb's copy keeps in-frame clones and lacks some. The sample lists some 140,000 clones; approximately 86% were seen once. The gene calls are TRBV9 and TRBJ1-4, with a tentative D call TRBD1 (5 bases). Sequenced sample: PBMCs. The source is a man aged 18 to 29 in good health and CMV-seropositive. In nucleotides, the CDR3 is TGTGCCAGCAGCGCCGGTGGGGCCTCCAATGAAAAACTGTTTTTT. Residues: CASSAGGASNEKLFF. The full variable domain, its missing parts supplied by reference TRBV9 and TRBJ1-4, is DSGVTQTPKHLITATGQRVTLRCSPRSGDLSVYWYQQSLDQGLQFLIQYYNGEERAKGNILERFSAQQFPDLHSELNLSSLELGDSALYFCASSAGGASNEKLFFGSGTQLSVL.